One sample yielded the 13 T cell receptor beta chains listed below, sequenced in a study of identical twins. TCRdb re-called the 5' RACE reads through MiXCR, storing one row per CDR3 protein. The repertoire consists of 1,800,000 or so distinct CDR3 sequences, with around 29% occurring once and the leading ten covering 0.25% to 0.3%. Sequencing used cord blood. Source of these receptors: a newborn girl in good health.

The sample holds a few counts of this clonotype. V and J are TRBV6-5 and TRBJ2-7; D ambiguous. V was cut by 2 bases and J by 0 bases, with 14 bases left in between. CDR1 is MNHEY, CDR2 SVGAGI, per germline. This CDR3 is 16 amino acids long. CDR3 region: CASSYRVRRSSYEQYF. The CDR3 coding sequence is TGTGCCAGCAGTTACAGGGTACGTAGGAGCTCCTACGAGCAGTACTTC.

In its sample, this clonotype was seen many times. The CDR3 DNA follows: TGCAGTGCTACCAGGACAGAAAAAGAGACCCAGTACTTC. It encodes CSATRTEKETQYF. This chain uses TRBV20-1 with TRBJ2-5; a possible D gene is TRBD1 (6 bases). The germline V and J ends were trimmed by 4 bases and 3 bases, with 12 bases remaining between them. The germline gives CDR1 DFQATT, CDR2 SNEGSKA (reference sequence). The CDR3 is made up of 13 amino acids.

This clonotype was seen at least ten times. CDR3 nucleotides: TGCGCCAGCAGCTTGGAGGGTAGCACAGATACGCAGTATTTT. It is translated as CASSLEGSTDTQYF. The chain links TRBV5-1 to TRBJ2-3; D remains unclear. Trimming shortened V by 0 bases and J by 0 bases, and 5 bases separated the two germline ends. This CDR3 spans 14 amino acids. CDR1 is SGHRS, CDR2 YFSETQ, per germline.

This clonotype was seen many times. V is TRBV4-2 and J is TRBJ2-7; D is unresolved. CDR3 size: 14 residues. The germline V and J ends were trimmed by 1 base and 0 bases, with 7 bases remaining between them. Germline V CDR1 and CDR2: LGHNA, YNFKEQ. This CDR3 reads CASSQGAGSYEQYF. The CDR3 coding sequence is TGTGCCAGCAGCCAAGGGGCTGGCTCCTACGAGCAGTACTTC.

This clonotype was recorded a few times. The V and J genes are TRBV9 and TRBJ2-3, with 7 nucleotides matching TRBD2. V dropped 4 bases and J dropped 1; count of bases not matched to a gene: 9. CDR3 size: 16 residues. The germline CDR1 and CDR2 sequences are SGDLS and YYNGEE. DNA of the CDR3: TGTGCCAGCAGCCACCCCCCAGCGGGACGCACAGATACGCAGTATTTT. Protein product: CASSHPPAGRTDTQYF.

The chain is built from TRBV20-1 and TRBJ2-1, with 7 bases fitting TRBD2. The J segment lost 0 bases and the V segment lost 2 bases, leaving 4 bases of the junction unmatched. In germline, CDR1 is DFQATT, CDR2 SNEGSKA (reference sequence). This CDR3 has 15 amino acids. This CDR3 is CSARPAGSSYNEQFF. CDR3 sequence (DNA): TGCAGTGCTAGACCAGCGGGGAGCTCCTACAATGAGCAGTTCTTC.

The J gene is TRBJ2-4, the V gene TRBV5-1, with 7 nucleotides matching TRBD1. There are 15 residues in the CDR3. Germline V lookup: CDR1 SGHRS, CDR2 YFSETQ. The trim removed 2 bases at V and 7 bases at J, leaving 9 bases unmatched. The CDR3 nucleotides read TGCGCCAGCAGCTTTGGGCGACAGGGTTCCAACATTCAGTACTTC. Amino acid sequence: CASSFGRQGSNIQYF.

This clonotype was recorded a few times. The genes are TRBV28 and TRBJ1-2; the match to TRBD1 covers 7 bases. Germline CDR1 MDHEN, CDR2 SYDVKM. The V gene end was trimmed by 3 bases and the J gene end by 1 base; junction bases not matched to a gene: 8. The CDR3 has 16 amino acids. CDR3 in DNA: TGTGCCAGCAGTTTCCGTCCTGGACAGGTTAACTATGGCTACACCTTC. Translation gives CASSFRPGQVNYGYTF.

CDR3 nucleotide sequence: TGTGCCAGCAGTTTGCGGGGGGGGGATCCGCCCCAGCATTTT. It specifies CASSLRGGDPPQHF. The rearrangement uses TRBV27 and TRBJ1-5; D perhaps matches TRBD1 (5 bases). V lost 3 bases to trimming and J lost 9 bases, with 15 bases between them. The CDR3 loop spans 14 amino acids. The V gene's germline CDR1 is MNHEY and CDR2 SMNVEV (reference sequence).

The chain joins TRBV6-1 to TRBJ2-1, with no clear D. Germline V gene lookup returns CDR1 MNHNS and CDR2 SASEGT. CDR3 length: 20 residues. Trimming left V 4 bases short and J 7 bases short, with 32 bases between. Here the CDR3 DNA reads TGTGCCAGCAGTGCCCTAGTGGTGGGCCCTGACCCCCTGCCTCCTAATGAGCAGTTCTTC. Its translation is CASSALVVGPDPLPPNEQFF.

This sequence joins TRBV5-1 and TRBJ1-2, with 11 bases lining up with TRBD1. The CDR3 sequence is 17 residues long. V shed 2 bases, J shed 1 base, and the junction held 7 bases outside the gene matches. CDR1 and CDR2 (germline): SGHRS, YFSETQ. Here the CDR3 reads CASSFGQGAALNYGYTF. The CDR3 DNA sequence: TGCGCCAGCAGCTTCGGACAGGGGGCGGCCCTTAACTATGGCTACACCTTC.

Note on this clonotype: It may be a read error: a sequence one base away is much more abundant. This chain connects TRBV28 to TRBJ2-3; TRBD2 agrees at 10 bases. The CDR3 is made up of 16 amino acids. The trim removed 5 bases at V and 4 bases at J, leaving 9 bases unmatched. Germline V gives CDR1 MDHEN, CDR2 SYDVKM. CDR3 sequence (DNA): TGTGCCAGCAGTCCGGGACTAGCGTCTAGCGCAGATACGCAGTATTTT. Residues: CASSPGLASSADTQYF.

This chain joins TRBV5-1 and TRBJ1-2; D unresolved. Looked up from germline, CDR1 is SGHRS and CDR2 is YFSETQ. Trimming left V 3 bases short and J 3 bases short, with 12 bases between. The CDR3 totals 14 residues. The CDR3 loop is CASSSGRADYGYTF. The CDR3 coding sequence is TGCGCCAGCAGCTCCGGGAGGGCAGACTATGGCTACACCTTC.